The T cell receptor beta chain described here comes from a study of graft-versus-host responses after intestinal transplantation. With V trimmed by 8 bases and J by 5 bases, 7 bases remained unmatched. The CDR3 consists of 13 residues. Per germline, CDR1 MNHNS and CDR2 SASEGT. Sequencing was performed with immunoSEQ multiplex PCR; in TCRdb, only in-frame clones are kept and a portion is missing. The data hold approximately 100,000 clones, with 86% observed a single time. The chain uses TRBV6-1 and TRBJ2-7; 9 bases align to TRBD1. The sequence was collected from a human patient who received an intestinal transplant, so some T cells may come from the graft donor. Material: PBMCs, obtained 255 days after intestinal transplant. Here the CDR3 DNA reads TGTGCCAGCGGACCCACAGGGGGCAACGAGCAGTACTTC. Translation: CASGPTGGNEQYF.